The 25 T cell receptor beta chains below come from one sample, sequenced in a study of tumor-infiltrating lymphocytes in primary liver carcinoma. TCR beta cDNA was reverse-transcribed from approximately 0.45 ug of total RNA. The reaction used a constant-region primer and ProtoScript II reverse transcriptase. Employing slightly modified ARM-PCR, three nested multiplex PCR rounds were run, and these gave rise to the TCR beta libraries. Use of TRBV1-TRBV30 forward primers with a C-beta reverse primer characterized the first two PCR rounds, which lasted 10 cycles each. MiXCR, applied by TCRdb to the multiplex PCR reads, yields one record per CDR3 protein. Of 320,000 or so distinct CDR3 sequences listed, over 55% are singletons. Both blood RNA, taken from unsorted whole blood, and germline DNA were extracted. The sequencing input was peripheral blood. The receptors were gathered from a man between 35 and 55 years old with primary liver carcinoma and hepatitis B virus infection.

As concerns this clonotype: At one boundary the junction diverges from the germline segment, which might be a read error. DNA of the CDR3: TGTGCCAGCAGCCGGATTAGCGGGAACCCCTACGAGCAGCACTTC. This encodes CASSRISGNPYEQHF. The chain couples TRBV5-6 to TRBJ2-7; 8 nucleotides align to TRBD2. The CDR3 is 15 amino acids. Germline loops: CDR1 SGHDT, CDR2 YYEEEE.

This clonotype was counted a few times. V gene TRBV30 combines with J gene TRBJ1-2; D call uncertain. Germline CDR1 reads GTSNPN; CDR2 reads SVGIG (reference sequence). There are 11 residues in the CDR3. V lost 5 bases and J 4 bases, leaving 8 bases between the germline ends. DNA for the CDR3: TGTGCCTGGGGATTACTCTATGGCTACACCTTC. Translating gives CAWGLLYGYTF.

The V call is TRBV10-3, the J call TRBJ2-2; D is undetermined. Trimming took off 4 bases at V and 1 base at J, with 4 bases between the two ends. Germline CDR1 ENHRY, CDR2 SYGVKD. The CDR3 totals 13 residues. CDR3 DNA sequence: TGTGCCATCAGTGGGGGGAACACCGGGGAGCTGTTTTTT. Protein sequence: CAISGGNTGELFF.

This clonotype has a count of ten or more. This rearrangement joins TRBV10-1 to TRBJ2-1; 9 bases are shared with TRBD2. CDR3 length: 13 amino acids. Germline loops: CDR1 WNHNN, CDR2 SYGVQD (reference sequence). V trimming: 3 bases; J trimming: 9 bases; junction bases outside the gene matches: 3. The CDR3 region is CASSDLAGTEQFF. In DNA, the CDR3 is TGCGCCAGCAGTGATCTAGCGGGGACTGAGCAGTTCTTC.

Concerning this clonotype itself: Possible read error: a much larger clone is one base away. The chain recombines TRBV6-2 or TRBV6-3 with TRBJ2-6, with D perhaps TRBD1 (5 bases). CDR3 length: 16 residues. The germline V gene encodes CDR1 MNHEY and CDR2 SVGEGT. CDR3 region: CASSYTTTSGANLLTF. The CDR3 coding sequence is TGTGCCAGCAGTTACACTACCACCTCTGGGGCCAACCTCCTGACTTTC.

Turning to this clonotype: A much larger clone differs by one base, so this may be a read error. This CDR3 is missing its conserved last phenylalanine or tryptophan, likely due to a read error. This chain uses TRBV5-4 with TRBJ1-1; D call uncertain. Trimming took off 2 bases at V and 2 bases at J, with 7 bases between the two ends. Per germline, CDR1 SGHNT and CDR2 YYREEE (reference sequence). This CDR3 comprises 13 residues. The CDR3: CASSFVDNTEAFL. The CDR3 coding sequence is TGTGCCAGCAGCTTCGTAGACAACACTGAAGCTTTCCTT.

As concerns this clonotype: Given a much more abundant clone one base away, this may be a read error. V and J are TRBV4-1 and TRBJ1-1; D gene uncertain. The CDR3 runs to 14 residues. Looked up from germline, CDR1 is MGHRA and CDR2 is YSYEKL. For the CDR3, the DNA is TGCGCCACCAGCCAAAAACAAGTGAACACTGAAGCTTTCTTT. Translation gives CATSQKQVNTEAFF.

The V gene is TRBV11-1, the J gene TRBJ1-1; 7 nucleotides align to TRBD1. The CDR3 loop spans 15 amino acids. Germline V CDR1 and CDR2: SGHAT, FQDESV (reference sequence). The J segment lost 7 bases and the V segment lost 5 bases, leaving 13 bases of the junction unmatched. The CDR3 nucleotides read TGTGCCAGCAGCCCCATGGGACAGCAGTGGATTGAAGCTTTCTTT. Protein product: CASSPMGQQWIEAFF.

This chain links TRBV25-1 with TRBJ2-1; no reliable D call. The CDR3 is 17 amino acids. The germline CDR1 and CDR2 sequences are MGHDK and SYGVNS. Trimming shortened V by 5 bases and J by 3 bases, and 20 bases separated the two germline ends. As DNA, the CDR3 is TGTGCCAGCAGTCCCCTCGGGCCTCCCCAAAACTACAATGAGCAGTTCTTC. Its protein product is CASSPLGPPQNYNEQFF.

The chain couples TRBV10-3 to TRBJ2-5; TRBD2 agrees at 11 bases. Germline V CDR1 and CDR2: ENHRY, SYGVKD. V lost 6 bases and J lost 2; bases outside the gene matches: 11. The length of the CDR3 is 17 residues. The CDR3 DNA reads TGTGCCATCAGCCAAGGGCGTCGACTAGCGGGACAAGAGACCCAGTACTTC. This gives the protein CAISQGRRLAGQETQYF.

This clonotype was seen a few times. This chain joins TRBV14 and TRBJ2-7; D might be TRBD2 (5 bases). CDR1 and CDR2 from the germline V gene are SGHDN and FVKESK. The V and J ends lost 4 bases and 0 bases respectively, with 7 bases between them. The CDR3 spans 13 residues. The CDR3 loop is CASSRRGSYEQYF. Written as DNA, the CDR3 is TGTGCCAGCAGCCGCCGGGGCTCCTACGAGCAGTACTTC.

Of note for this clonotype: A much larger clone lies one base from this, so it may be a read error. CDR3 in amino acids: CSVEVQVTQYF. The CDR3 DNA sequence: TGCAGCGTTGAAGTCCAAGTGACCCAGTACTTC. The chain combines TRBV29-1 with TRBJ2-5; no reliable D call. The CDR3 loop spans 11 amino acids. The germline V gene has CDR1 SQVTM and CDR2 ANQGSEA.

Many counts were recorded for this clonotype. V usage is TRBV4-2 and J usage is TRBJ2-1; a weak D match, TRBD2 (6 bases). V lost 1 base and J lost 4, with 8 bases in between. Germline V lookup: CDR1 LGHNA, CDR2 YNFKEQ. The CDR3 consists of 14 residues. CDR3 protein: CASSQAGGYNEQFF. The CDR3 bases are TGTGCCAGCAGCCAAGCCGGGGGTTACAATGAGCAGTTCTTC.

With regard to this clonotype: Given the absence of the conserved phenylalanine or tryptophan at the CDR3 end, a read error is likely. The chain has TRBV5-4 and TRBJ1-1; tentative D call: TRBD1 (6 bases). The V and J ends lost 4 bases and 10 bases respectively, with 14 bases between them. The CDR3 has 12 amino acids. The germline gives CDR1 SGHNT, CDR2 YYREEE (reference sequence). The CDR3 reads CASSQRGAAAFI. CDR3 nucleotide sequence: TGTGCCAGCAGCCAACGGGGGGCCGCAGCTTTCATT.

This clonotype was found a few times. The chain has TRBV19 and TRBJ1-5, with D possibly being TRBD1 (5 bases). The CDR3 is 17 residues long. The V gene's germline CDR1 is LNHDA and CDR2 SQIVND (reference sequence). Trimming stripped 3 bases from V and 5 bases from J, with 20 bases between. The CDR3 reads CASSIIRQRGADQPQHF. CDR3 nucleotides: TGTGCCAGTAGTATCATTAGACAGAGGGGAGCGGATCAGCCCCAGCATTTT.

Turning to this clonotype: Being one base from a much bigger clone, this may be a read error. The CDR3 DNA reads as TGTACCAGCAGCCAAGAGGAAGGAGACTTCGATGGCTACACCTTC. Translating gives CTSSQEEGDFDGYTF. The chain is built from TRBV14 and TRBJ1-2, with D hard to call. This CDR3 has 15 residues. Germline CDR1 and CDR2: SGHDN and FVKESK.

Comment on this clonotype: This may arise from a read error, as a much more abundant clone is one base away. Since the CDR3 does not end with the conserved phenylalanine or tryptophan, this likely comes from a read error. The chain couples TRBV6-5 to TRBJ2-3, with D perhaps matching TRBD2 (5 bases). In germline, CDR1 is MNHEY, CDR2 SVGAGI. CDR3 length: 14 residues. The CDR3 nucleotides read TGTGCCAGCAGTACTAGACCTAGCACCGATACGCAGTATTCT. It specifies CASSTRPSTDTQYS.

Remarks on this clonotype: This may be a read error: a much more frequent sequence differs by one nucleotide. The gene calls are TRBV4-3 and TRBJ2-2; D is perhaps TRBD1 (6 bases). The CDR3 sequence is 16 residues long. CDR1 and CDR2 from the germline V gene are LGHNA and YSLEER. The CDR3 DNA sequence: TGCGTCAGCAGCCAAGCCGGGACAACAAGCCCCGGGGAGCTGTTTTTT. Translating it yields CVSSQAGTTSPGELFF.

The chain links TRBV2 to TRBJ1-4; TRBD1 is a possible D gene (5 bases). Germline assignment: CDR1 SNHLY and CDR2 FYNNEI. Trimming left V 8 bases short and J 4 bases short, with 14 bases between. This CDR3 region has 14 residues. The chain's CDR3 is CASFPDTNNEKLFF. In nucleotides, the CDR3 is TGTGCCAGCTTCCCGGACACGAATAATGAAAAACTGTTTTTT.

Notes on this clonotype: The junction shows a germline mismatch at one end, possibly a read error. CDR3: CASGQDLGAGDTQYF. The CDR3, as DNA: TGCGCCAGCGGCCAAGATCTGGGGGCGGGAGATACGCAGTATTTT. J is TRBJ2-3 and V is TRBV4-3, with D perhaps TRBD1 (6 bases). Germline V gene sequence: CDR1 LGHNA, CDR2 YSLEER. There are 15 residues in the CDR3.

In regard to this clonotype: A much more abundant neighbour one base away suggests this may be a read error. CDR3 residues: CASSQGQGGEYGYTF. The CDR3 DNA sequence: TGCGCCAGCAGCCAAGGACAGGGGGGTGAATATGGCTACACCTTC. This chain connects TRBV4-1 to TRBJ1-2, with TRBD1 identical over 9 bases. There are 15 residues in the CDR3. Losses at the gene ends were 1 base for V and 5 bases for J; bases not matched to a gene: 5. Germline assignment: CDR1 MGHRA and CDR2 YSYEKL.

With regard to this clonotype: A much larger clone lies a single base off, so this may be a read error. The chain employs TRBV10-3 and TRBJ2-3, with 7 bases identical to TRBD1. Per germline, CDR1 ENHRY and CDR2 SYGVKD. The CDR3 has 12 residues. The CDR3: CATGGSTDTQCF. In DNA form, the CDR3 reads TGTGCCACAGGGGGTAGCACAGATACGCAGTGTTTT.

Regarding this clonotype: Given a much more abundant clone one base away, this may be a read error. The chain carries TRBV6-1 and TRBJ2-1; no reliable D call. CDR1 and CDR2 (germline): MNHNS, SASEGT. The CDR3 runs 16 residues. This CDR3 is CASSERSASYYDEQFF. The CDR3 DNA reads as TGTGCCAGCAGTGAAAGGAGCGCCTCTTACTACGATGAGCAGTTCTTC.

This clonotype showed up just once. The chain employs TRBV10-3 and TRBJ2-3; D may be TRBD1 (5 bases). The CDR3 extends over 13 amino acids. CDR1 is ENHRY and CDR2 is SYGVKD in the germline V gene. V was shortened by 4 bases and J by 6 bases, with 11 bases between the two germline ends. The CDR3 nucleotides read TGTGCCATCAGTGGCCCCGACAGTGATACGCAGTATTTT. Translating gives CAISGPDSDTQYF.

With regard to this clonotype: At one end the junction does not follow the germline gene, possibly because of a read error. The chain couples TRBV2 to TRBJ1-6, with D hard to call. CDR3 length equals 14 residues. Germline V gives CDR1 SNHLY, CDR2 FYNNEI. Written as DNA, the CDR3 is TGTGCCAGCAGCAGGAGCTCCTATAATTCATCCCTCCACTTT. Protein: CASSRSSYNSSLHF.